This TCR beta chain comes out of a study of shared clonotypes between healthy human individuals (dated by TCRdb to 2020 to 2022). For context, the study as a whole: A few men and a couple of women, aged 18 to 49 years, made up the cohort. For each donor, three plates each were used for CD4 naive and CD4 memory, two plates were used for CD8 naive, and one plate was used for CD8 memory. Blood TCR repertoires of roughly five healthy adults were deeply sequenced to estimate repertoire size and the extent of clonotype sharing between individuals. Libraries were prepared and TCR repertoires were sequenced by different laboratories using diverse techniques, in order to increase sequencing depth and limit assay-specific biases. Each donor's leukapheresis produced roughly between about 0.8 and 10 billion PBMCs. Overall study results and their limits: Clonotypes shared by all four sorted-subset donors showed higher generation probabilities than non-shared clonotypes. When several donors were compared, the shared fraction of clonotypes was around 5% for naive CD4, 3.5% to 4% for naive CD8, 2% to 2.5% for memory CD4, and 0.4% for memory CD8. Even with the large sequencing depth, rarefaction of the sorted-subset datasets indicated that sequencing was incomplete. Naive subsets generally had larger estimated clonotype richness than memory subsets. Because the study included only a small number of donors, the genetic and exposure-history diversity represented was limited. Sampling was restricted to blood, and TCR repertoires in tissues likely differ from the TCR repertoires found in blood. Pairwise subsampling indicated that sequencing depth was expected to affect the degree of clonotype sharing among donors.

As for this clone: This clone's antigen is unknown. Base qualities are not recorded, but no much larger clone differs from it by a single base.

The CDR3 runs 15 residues from the cysteine to the phenylalanine. The entry retains the CDR3 DNA only, 45 bases that are in frame from base 1. From the germline V gene, CDR1 is MDHEN and CDR2 is SYDVKM. V is cut by 3 bases and J by 5 bases, and the space between the germline ends is 14 bases. Using the deep immunoSEQ assay, multiplex PCR amplified TCR CDR3 regions from genomic DNA. Extracted genomic DNA from each cell subset was distributed evenly across all wells of several immunoSEQ 96-well plates, and each plate was treated as a replicate. For sorted subsets, roughly 200 ng of genomic DNA, equivalent to some 33,000 T cell genomes, went into each replicate PCR. Purified libraries were quantified with a Qubit 3.0 fluorometer, sized on a Bioanalyzer 2100, and re-quantified with the KAPA Library Quantification kit. Every immunoSEQ 96-well plate was sequenced on a separate single-read 150-cycle Illumina NextSeq 550 flow cell. Regarding the original processing steps: Because the immunoSEQ output held only junctional sequences and lacked quality scores, the filtering could not match the filtering applied to full-length reads. To assign V/J genes and CDR3, sequences were annotated against IMGT germline references using PyIR, a Python wrapper for IgBLAST v1.9. Reads were filtered out if the reads had weak V/J assignments (E-value above 1e-6), no CDR3, stop codons, out-of-frame junctions, or ambiguous translated residues. V3J clonotypes were defined by identical inferred V gene, J gene, and CDR3 amino acid sequence. The percentage overlap between two repertoires was calculated by dividing the number of shared unique clonotypes by the size of the smaller repertoire. Richness of each repertoire was evaluated using RTK rarefaction, the Chao1 estimator, and Recon v2.1 estimates of unobserved clonotypes. For all TCRbeta clonotypes obtained by the gDNA method from a few donors, generation probabilities were computed with OLGA. TCRdb took over this immuneACCESS table, retaining in-frame rearrangements with V and J assigned. Such tables are incomplete; in checked studies, under half of the missing clones stem from an unresolved V gene, and the remainder is unexplained. Clone size and V and J calls were adopted from that table, with D and trimming inferred from the DNA. The sample table contains approximately 530,000 clones; only one count was recorded for around 96% of them. The ten top clones hold 0.06% of the sample.

Donors were healthy HIV-negative adults with no recently reported acute infections or vaccinations. Every donor was a Caucasian adult residing in Nashville, Tennessee, USA. CD4+ T cells were enriched through magnetic negative selection, after which naive cells were positively selected on CD45RA and the remaining negative fraction served as the memory subset. Blood was obtained by leukapheresis, after which PBMCs were separated by Ficoll-Histopaque density gradient centrifugation and cryopreserved in liquid nitrogen vapor phase. Purity and quantity of every magnetically sorted T cell population were checked by analytical flow cytometry. Genomic DNA was isolated from every sorted fraction and measured by UV absorbance on a Nanodrop 2000c.

Sequenced: naive CD4+ T cells sorted from blood. The intended sense of this specimen's cell subset or site label: CD45RA+ positively selected. This clonotype originated in a woman younger than 45 in good health. The chain is made from TRBV28 and TRBJ1-5, and the D gene may be TRBD1, 5 bases matching. The DNA is as follows: TGTGCCAGCAGTTTGAGGACACAACTTTATCAGCCCCAGCATTTT. Its product reads: CASSLRTQLYQPQHF.